These 18 T cell receptor beta chains share one sample of origin, sequenced in a study of blood T cell repertoires in COVID-19. Assay used: immunoSEQ multiplex PCR; TCRdb lists only in-frame clones, some missing. The sample includes 240,000 or so clones, about 80% of them seen just once. Sequenced material: peripheral blood. These receptors all stem from a woman older than 75 with acute or convalescent COVID-19.

The chain has TRBV3-1 (or the pseudogene TRBV3-2) and TRBJ1-4, with 9 bases lining up with TRBD1. This CDR3 spans 16 amino acids. CDR1 and CDR2 from the germline V gene are LGHDT and YNNKEL (reference sequence). Germline trimming cut 4 bases from V and 7 bases from J; bases unmatched to any gene: 10. The CDR3 DNA sequence: TGTGCCAGCAGCCCCGCTTGGGGACAGGGAGGTGAAAAACTGTTTTTT. It specifies CASSPAWGQGGEKLFF.

The CDR3 region has the DNA TGTGCCAGCAGCCAAGAAAAAGGAGGGTTTACTGAAGCTTTCTTT. It translates to CASSQEKGGFTEAFF. The V call is TRBV6-5, the J call TRBJ1-1, with D hard to call. The CDR3 extends over 15 amino acids. CDR1 and CDR2 from the germline V gene are MNHEY and SVGAGI. Trimming took off 6 bases at V and 5 bases at J, with 19 bases between the two ends.

This sequence joins TRBV2 and TRBJ1-1; the D is unclear. With 6 bases removed from V and 3 bases from J, the gap between germline ends came to 17 bases. The CDR3 loop spans 15 amino acids. CDR1 SNHLY and CDR2 FYNNEI come from the germline V gene. CDR3 in amino acids: CASRLRRAKDTEAFF. For the CDR3, the DNA is TGTGCCAGCAGGCTCCGGAGGGCTAAGGACACTGAAGCTTTCTTT.

The V and J genes are TRBV2 and TRBJ1-1, with 7 bases lining up with TRBD1. The CDR3 has 14 residues. The ends lost 3 bases at V and 4 bases at J; junction bases unmatched: 5. From germline, CDR1 is SNHLY and CDR2 FYNNEI. CDR3 sequence reads: CASSDTGVITEAFF. DNA for the CDR3: TGTGCCAGCAGTGATACAGGGGTGATCACTGAAGCTTTCTTT.

The rearrangement joins TRBV9 to TRBJ2-1, with D perhaps matching TRBD2 (7 bases). The V end lost 4 bases, the J end lost 8 bases, and 22 bases lay between the germline ends. This CDR3 is 16 amino acids long. Per germline, CDR1 SGDLS and CDR2 YYNGEE. CDR3 nucleotide sequence: TGTGCCAGCAGCCCGAGAGGAGGGGGGGCCGTTTATGAGCAGTTCTTC. Amino acids: CASSPRGGGAVYEQFF.

The V and J genes are TRBV7-2 and TRBJ2-3; 8 bases agree with TRBD2. CDR1 and CDR2 (germline): SGHTA, FQGNSA. V lost 5 bases to trimming and J lost 1 base; unmatched junction nucleotides: 5. The CDR3 covers 15 residues. In nucleotides, the CDR3 is TGTGCCAGCAGCCTCGGGGGGGCCCGCACAGATACGCAGTATTTT. Translating it yields CASSLGGARTDTQYF.

This chain uses TRBV7-8 with TRBJ2-3; 11 bases line up with TRBD1. V shed 5 bases and J 3 bases; nucleotides not matched to a gene: 4. The CDR3 loop spans 15 amino acids. Looked up from germline, CDR1 is SGHVS and CDR2 is FQNEAQ. The CDR3 spells CASSKGTGGTDTQYF. The DNA for the CDR3 is TGTGCCAGCAGCAAAGGGACAGGGGGAACAGATACGCAGTATTTT.

The genes are TRBV6-5 and TRBJ1-3; D is unresolved. The CDR3 extends over 13 amino acids. Germline lookup yields CDR1 MNHEY and CDR2 SVGAGI. V lost 6 bases and J lost 0, with 6 bases in between. The CDR3 DNA reads as TGTGCCAGCAGGATAGCCTCTGGAAACACCATATATTTT. The encoded protein is CASRIASGNTIYF.

This chain connects TRBV6-1 to TRBJ2-3; 10 bases agree with TRBD2. Per germline, CDR1 MNHNS and CDR2 SASEGT. V was pared by 3 bases and J by 2 bases, with 5 bases of the junction left unmatched. The CDR3 totals 16 residues. CDR3 nucleotides: TGTGCCAGCAGTGACAATCTAGCGGGAGCCACAGATACGCAGTATTTT. The encoded protein is CASSDNLAGATDTQYF.

This chain joins TRBV2 and TRBJ2-3; TRBD2 aligns across 8 bases. Germline trimming cut 7 bases from V and 8 bases from J; bases unmatched to any gene: 11. This CDR3 is built from 14 residues. Looked up from germline, CDR1 is SNHLY and CDR2 is FYNNEI. The CDR3 DNA sequence: TGTGCCAGCACCCCAGGACTAGCCTCGGGTACGCAGTATTTT. Translation: CASTPGLASGTQYF.

V gene TRBV7-6 combines with J gene TRBJ2-7; 8 bases are shared with TRBD2. The CDR3 has 17 residues. Germline values: CDR1 SGHVS, CDR2 FNYEAQ. With 3 bases clipped from V and 4 bases from J, the junction kept 14 bases outside the gene matches. The CDR3 sequence: CASSLNPSAGGLYEQYF. DNA of the CDR3: TGTGCCAGCAGCTTGAATCCATCTGCGGGGGGTCTTTACGAGCAGTACTTC.

The chain recombines TRBV6-5 with TRBJ2-6; TRBD2 might be the D (5 bases). CDR3 length: 16 residues. The V end lost 2 bases, the J end lost 2 bases, and 10 bases lay between the germline ends. CDR1 is MNHEY, CDR2 SVGAGI, per germline. CDR3 amino acids: CASSYGPGAGANVLTF. Written as DNA, the CDR3 is TGTGCCAGCAGTTACGGCCCCGGGGCTGGGGCCAACGTCCTGACTTTC.

The rearrangement joins TRBV9 to TRBJ1-2; D not certain. The V gene's germline CDR1 is SGDLS and CDR2 YYNGEE. This CDR3 spans 13 amino acids. V was shortened by 4 bases and J by 6 bases, with 13 bases between the two germline ends. CDR3 sequence: CASSWRAGDGYTF. The CDR3 DNA reads TGTGCCAGCAGCTGGAGGGCCGGGGATGGCTACACCTTC.

The table lists this clone with a few counts. The V call is TRBV6-2 or TRBV6-3, the J call TRBJ2-5; 9 bases match TRBD1. The trim removed 5 bases at V and 1 base at J, leaving 2 bases unmatched. This CDR3 is 14 amino acids long. Germline V lookup: CDR1 MNHEY, CDR2 SVGEGT. Here the CDR3 reads CASSTGGSQETQYF. CDR3 nucleotides: TGTGCCAGCAGTACAGGGGGCTCCCAAGAGACCCAGTACTTC.

The V gene is TRBV6-6, the J gene TRBJ2-1; D gene unclear. CDR1 is MNHNY, CDR2 SVGAGI, per germline (reference sequence). CDR3 length: 14 residues. V was pared by 2 bases and J by 8 bases, with 13 bases between. CDR3 in DNA: TGTGCCAGCAGTTACCCCAGGTTGGATCATGAGCAGTTCTTC. This gives the protein CASSYPRLDHEQFF.

The chain joins TRBV5-4 to TRBJ2-3; 13 positions match TRBD2. This CDR3 comprises 16 residues. Germline loops: CDR1 SGHNT, CDR2 YYREEE (reference sequence). The V segment lost 4 bases and the J segment 2 bases; nucleotides outside the gene matches: 4. The CDR3 here is CASSRGTSGDTDTQYF. The DNA of the CDR3 is TGTGCCAGCAGCCGGGGGACTAGCGGGGACACAGATACGCAGTATTTT.

The chain couples TRBV29-1 to TRBJ2-4; TRBD2 matches at 8 bases. V lost 4 bases to trimming and J lost 9 bases; unmatched junction nucleotides: 8. The germline CDR1 and CDR2 sequences are SQVTM and ANQGSEA. This CDR3 comprises 13 residues. CDR3 DNA sequence: TGCAGCGTTGCGCAGGGACGGGGGGGCATTCAGTACTTC. The encoded protein is CSVAQGRGGIQYF.

This clone came up once. The chain combines TRBV5-6 with TRBJ2-5, with TRBD2 as a possible D gene (6 bases). V was shortened by 4 bases and J by 5 bases, with 15 bases between the two germline ends. This CDR3 comprises 14 residues. Germline V gene data show CDR1 as SGHDT and CDR2 as YYEEEE. Here the CDR3 DNA reads TGTGCCAGCAGCCCTGGGGGGAGCGGGGAGACCCAGTACTTC. Translation: CASSPGGSGETQYF.